The present TCR beta chain was sequenced within a study of OX40 agonist ivuxolimab in advanced cancers. Turning to the overall study: The costimulatory receptor OX40 (CD134) was targeted by ivuxolimab, a fully human IgG2 agonistic monoclonal antibody. Prior anti-PD-1, anti-PD-L1 or anti-CTLA-4 therapy was permitted, and about two fifths of dose-escalation patients had received checkpoint inhibitors. A male proportion of 82.7% and a mean age of roughly 55 years, ranging from roughly 20 to 80, were recorded for the dose-escalation cohort. Three dose-escalation patients achieved partial responses, one with hepatocellular carcinoma and two with cutaneous melanoma. Among the roughly 52 dose-escalation patients, about 20 had hepatocellular carcinoma, roughly 15 melanoma, 9 renal cell carcinoma and 9 head and neck cancer. The paper reports the monotherapy dose-escalation portion (N of about 50 patients) of the phase I ivuxolimab trial. Intravenous ivuxolimab was administered to patients every 2 weeks at six dose levels: 0.01, 0.1, 0.3, 1.5, 3 and 10 mg/kg. Peripheral TCRbeta sequencing aimed to test whether ivuxolimab altered TCR sequence diversity and caused clonal T-cell expansion.

Patients with autoimmune disease history or receiving systemic immunosuppression were excluded from the trial. Peripheral blood for TCR sequencing was drawn from every dose cohort at baseline, at cycle 4 day 1 and at cycle 7 day 1. Samples came from an open-label, multicenter, first-in-human phase I dose-escalation trial of ivuxolimab. The trial enrolled adults with locally advanced or metastatic head and neck squamous cell, hepatocellular, melanoma or renal cell carcinoma. CD4+ and CD8+ T cells were sorted separately from peripheral blood before TCR sequencing. Points on this clone: Its antigen is unknown. No clone much larger than this one lies a single base away; base qualities are absent.

What the authors observed across the whole study: In the 0.1-3.0 mg/kg groups, partial responders were among the patients with the lowest normalized peripheral clonal expansion, particularly in CD8+ T cells. After ivuxolimab, expanded clones were on average more numerous among CD8+ T cells than among CD4+ T cells. Low levels of normalized T-cell clonal expansion were also seen in some patients who did not respond. At doses from 0.1 to 3.0 mg/kg, clonal expansion was seen in both CD4+ and CD8+ blood T cells between baseline and week 6. Antigen specificity was not determined for the clonally expanded peripheral T cells.

To sequence the TCRbeta CDR3 region, genomic DNA was isolated from the sorted cells. The immunoSEQ Assay was used to sequence the TCRbeta CDR3 regions. Drawn from immuneACCESS, this table holds only the in-frame rearrangements with V and J called that TCRdb kept. Clones are partly lost; checked studies trace under half to an unresolved V gene and leave the rest unexplained. The sample data list some 44,000 clones, and 75% to 90% of these were observed just once. The ten most abundant clones make up 5.1% of the sample. The sample in question was CD4+ or CD8+ T cells sorted from blood, obtained in a trial of the OX40 agonist ivuxolimab. This TCR was sampled from an adult with an advanced solid tumor such as melanoma, head and neck, liver or kidney cancer.

The CDR3 region has the sequence CSGTSGGYEQYF. The nucleotides are TGCAGCGGAACTAGCGGGGGGTACGAGCAGTACTTC. Here the chain combines TRBV29-1 and TRBJ2-7, with 12 bases aligning to TRBD2. Measured from the cysteine to the phenylalanine, the CDR3 is 12 residues long. The only DNA kept is the CDR3, 36 bases in frame from the first base. The germline V gene sets CDR1 to SQVTM and CDR2 to ANQGSEA. Unmatched junction bases come to 2, with V trimmed by 7 bases and J by 4 bases.